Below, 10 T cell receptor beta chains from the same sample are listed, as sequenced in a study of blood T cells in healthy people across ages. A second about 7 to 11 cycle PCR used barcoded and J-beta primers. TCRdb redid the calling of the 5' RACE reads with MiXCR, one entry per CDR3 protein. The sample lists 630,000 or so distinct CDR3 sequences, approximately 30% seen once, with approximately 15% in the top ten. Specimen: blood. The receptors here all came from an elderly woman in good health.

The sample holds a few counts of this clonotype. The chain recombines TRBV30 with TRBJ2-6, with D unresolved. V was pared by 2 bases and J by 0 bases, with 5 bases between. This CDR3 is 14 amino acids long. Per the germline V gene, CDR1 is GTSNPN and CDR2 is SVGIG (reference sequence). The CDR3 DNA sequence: TGTGCCTGGAGTAGTGGCTCTGGGGCCAACGTCCTGACTTTC. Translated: CAWSSGSGANVLTF. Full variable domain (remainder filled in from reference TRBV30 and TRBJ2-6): SQTIHQWPATLVQPVGSPLSLECTVEGTSNPNLYWYRQAAGRGLQLLFYSVGIGQISSEVPQNLSASRPQDRQFILSSKKLLLSDSGFYLCAWSSGSGANVLTFGAGSRLTVL.

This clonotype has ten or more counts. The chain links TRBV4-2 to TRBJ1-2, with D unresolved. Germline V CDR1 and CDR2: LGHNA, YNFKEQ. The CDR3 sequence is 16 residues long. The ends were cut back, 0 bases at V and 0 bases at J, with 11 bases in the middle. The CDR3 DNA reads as TGTGCCAGCAGCCAAGATTTGACGATTCCTAACTATGGCTACACCTTC. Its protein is CASSQDLTIPNYGYTF.

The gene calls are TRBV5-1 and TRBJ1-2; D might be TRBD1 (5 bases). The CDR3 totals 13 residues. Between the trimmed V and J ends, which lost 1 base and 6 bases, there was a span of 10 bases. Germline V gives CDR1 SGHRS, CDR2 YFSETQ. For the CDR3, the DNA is TGCGCCAGCAGCTTGATAGGGGAGGATGGCTACACCTTC. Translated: CASSLIGEDGYTF.

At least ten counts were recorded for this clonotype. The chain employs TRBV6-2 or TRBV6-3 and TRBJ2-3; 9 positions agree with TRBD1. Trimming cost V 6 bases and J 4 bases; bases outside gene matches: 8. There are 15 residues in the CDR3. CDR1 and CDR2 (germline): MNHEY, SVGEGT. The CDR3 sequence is CASSPRGQGPDTQYF. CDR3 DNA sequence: TGTGCCAGCAGCCCCCGTGGACAGGGGCCAGATACGCAGTATTTT.

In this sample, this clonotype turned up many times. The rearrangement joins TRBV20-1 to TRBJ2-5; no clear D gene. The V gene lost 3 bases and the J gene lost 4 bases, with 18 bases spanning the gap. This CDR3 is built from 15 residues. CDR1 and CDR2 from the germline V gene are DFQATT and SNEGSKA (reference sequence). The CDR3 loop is CSASLDSETLETQYF. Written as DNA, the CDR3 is TGCAGTGCTAGCTTGGATTCCGAGACCCTAGAGACCCAGTACTTC.

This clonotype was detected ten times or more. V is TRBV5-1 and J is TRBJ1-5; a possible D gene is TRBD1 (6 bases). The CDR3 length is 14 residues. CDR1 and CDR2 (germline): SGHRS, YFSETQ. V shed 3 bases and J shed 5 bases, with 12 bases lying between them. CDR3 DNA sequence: TGCGCCAGCAGCTGGGCCGGGGGCGATCAGCCCCAGCATTTT. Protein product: CASSWAGGDQPQHF.

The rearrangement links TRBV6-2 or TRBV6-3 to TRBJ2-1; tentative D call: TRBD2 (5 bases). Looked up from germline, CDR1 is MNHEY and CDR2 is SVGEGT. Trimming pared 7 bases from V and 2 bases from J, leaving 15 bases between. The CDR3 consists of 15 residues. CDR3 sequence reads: CASINSGLPYNEQFF. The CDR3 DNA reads TGTGCCAGCATAAACAGCGGTTTACCCTACAATGAGCAGTTCTTC.

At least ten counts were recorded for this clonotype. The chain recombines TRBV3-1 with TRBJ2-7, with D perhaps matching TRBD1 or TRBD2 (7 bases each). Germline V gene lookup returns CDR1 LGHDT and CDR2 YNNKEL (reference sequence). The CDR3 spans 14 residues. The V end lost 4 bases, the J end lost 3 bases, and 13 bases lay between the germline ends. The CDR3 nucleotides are TGTGCCAGCAGCCGGGGACAGCGGGGCTACGAGCAGTACTTC. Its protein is CASSRGQRGYEQYF.

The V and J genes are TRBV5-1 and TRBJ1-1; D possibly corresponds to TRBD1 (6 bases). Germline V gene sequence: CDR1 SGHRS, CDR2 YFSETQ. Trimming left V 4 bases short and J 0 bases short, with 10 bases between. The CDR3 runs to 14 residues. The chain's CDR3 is CASSGGHVNTEAFF. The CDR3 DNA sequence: TGCGCCAGCAGCGGGGGACACGTGAACACTGAAGCTTTCTTT.

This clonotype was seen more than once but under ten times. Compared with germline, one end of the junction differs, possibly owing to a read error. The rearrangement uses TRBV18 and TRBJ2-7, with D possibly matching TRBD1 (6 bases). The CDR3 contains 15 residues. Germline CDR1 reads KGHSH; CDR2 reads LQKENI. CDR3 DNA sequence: TGTGCCAGCTCACCCCAAAACAGGGCGTCCTCCGAGCAGTACTTC. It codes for CASSPQNRASSEQYF.